Shown below are 16 T cell receptor beta chains from a single sample sequenced in a study of blood T cell repertoires in COVID-19. Assay used: immunoSEQ multiplex PCR; TCRdb lists only in-frame clones, some missing. Counted here are 110,000 to 150,000 clones, about 87% occurring once; the ten biggest clones make up under 6%. The sequencing sample was made of peripheral blood. The receptors were gathered from a human donor in a cohort sampled during active COVID-19.

V usage is TRBV28 and J usage is TRBJ2-3; 11 bases line up with TRBD2. V lost 1 base and J lost 0; bases outside the gene matches: 12. Germline assignment: CDR1 MDHEN and CDR2 SYDVKM. This CDR3 region has 20 residues. CDR3 loop: CASSLFPTSGDLPSTDTQYF. The CDR3 nucleotides read TGTGCCAGCAGTTTATTTCCGACTAGCGGGGACCTTCCTAGCACAGATACGCAGTATTTT.

J is TRBJ1-4 and V is TRBV15, with D tentatively TRBD1 (6 bases). Trimming stripped 1 base from V and 0 bases from J, with 24 bases between. Germline V lookup: CDR1 LNHNV, CDR2 YYDKDF (reference sequence). CDR3 length equals 21 residues. This chain's CDR3 is CATSRGAWEGETIATNEKLFF. Here the CDR3 DNA reads TGTGCCACCAGCAGAGGGGCTTGGGAGGGGGAAACTATTGCAACTAATGAAAAACTGTTTTTT.

This sequence joins TRBV29-1 and TRBJ1-2; 10 positions match TRBD1. The CDR3 loop spans 14 amino acids. After removal of 1 base from V and 2 bases from J, the junction contained 1 base not matched to a gene. Germline assignment: CDR1 SQVTM and CDR2 ANQGSEA. Here the CDR3 DNA reads TGCAGCGTTGAAGGACAGGGGGCAAACTATGGCTACACCTTC. Translation: CSVEGQGANYGYTF.

This rearrangement joins TRBV3-1 (or the pseudogene TRBV3-2) to TRBJ1-3; tentatively, D is TRBD1 (5 bases). CDR3 length equals 13 residues. V shed 4 bases and J shed 7 bases, with 11 bases lying between them. Germline assignment: CDR1 LGHDT and CDR2 YNNKEL (reference sequence). In DNA, the CDR3 is TGTGCCAGCAGCCCGACAGTGGGTAACACCATATATTTT. This codes for CASSPTVGNTIYF.

This sequence joins TRBV2 and TRBJ1-5; possibly TRBD1 for D (6 bases). The germline V gene has CDR1 SNHLY and CDR2 FYNNEI. The CDR3 sequence is 13 residues long. Trimming cost V 7 bases and J 2 bases, with 9 bases left between them. CDR3 amino acids: CASNRQGNQPQHF. DNA of the CDR3: TGTGCCAGCAACCGACAGGGCAATCAGCCCCAGCATTTT.

The chain links TRBV30 to TRBJ2-3, with 8 bases identical to TRBD2. This CDR3 spans 17 amino acids. Germline assignment: CDR1 GTSNPN and CDR2 SVGIG (reference sequence). The V segment lost 0 bases and the J segment 6 bases; nucleotides outside the gene matches: 14. The CDR3 sequence: CAWSVMPGGPSSDTQYF. CDR3 nucleotides: TGTGCCTGGAGTGTAATGCCGGGGGGGCCTAGCTCGGATACGCAGTATTTT.

The chain has TRBV11-2 and TRBJ2-2; D not certain. Trimming shortened V by 5 bases and J by 0 bases, and 10 bases separated the two germline ends. Germline V gives CDR1 SGHAT, CDR2 FQNNGV. The CDR3 is 15 amino acids. The chain's CDR3 is CASSPRVANTGELFF. CDR3 sequence (DNA): TGTGCCAGCAGCCCCCGGGTTGCGAACACCGGGGAGCTGTTTTTT. The entire variable domain, with the rest obtained from reference TRBV11-2 and TRBJ2-2, is as follows: EAGVAQSPRYKIIEKRQSVAFWCNPISGHATLYWYQQILGQGPKLLIQFQNNGVVDDSQLPKDRFSAERLKGVDSTLKIQPAKLEDSAVYLCASSPRVANTGELFFGEGSRLTVL.

Note on this clone: At one end, the junction sequence differs from germline, possibly due to a read error. The genes are TRBV27 and TRBJ2-7; D call uncertain. The length of the CDR3 is 13 residues. Germline V gene lookup returns CDR1 MNHEY and CDR2 SMNVEV (reference sequence). CDR3 sequence (DNA): TGTGCCAGCAGTATATCGACACTCCACGAGCAGTACTTC. Its protein is CASSISTLHEQYF.

The chain recombines TRBV20-1 with TRBJ2-1, with TRBD1 matching over 8 bases. Trimming removed 1 base from V and 13 bases from J; junction bases left unmatched: 3. From germline, CDR1 is DFQATT and CDR2 SNEGSKA (reference sequence). The CDR3 is made up of 11 amino acids. The CDR3 loop reads CSARGDRRQFF. CDR3 in DNA: TGCAGTGCTAGAGGGGACAGGAGACAGTTCTTC.

This CDR3 is CASSPEGQPQHF. The CDR3, as DNA: TGTGCCAGCAGCCCGGAGGGTCAGCCCCAGCATTTT. The J gene is TRBJ1-5, the V gene TRBV7-9; D unresolved. The V and J ends lost 5 bases and 6 bases respectively, with 8 bases between them. The CDR3 length is 12 residues. The germline gives CDR1 SEHNR, CDR2 FQNEAQ (reference sequence).

This clone occurred once. The chain is built from TRBV5-1 and TRBJ2-3, with D unclear. Trimming removed 1 base at V and 2 bases at J, with 11 bases between. CDR1 is SGHRS and CDR2 is YFSETQ in the germline V gene. There are 15 residues in the CDR3. As DNA, the CDR3 is TGCGCCAGCAGCTTGTTTACTACCAACACAGATACGCAGTATTTT. Translation: CASSLFTTNTDTQYF.

This chain connects TRBV10-3 to TRBJ1-2; D is possibly TRBD1 (5 bases). Germline V gene data show CDR1 as ENHRY and CDR2 as SYGVKD. The CDR3 is 13 residues long. V dropped 4 bases and J dropped 3 bases, with 9 bases sitting between them. Here the CDR3 DNA reads TGTGCCATCAGTGGAGGGGACTACTATGGCTACACCTTC. It codes for CAISGGDYYGYTF.

The chain employs TRBV18 and TRBJ1-4; 8 nucleotides match TRBD1. The CDR3 is 14 amino acids. V shed 6 bases and J 6 bases; nucleotides not matched to a gene: 6. The germline V gene encodes CDR1 KGHSH and CDR2 LQKENI. CDR3 region: CASSPDRAYEKLFF. In DNA form, the CDR3 reads TGTGCCAGCTCCCCGGACAGGGCATATGAAAAACTGTTTTTT.

This clone was observed once. The rearrangement uses TRBV5-1 and TRBJ2-3; D is possibly TRBD1 (7 bases). The V gene lost 2 bases and the J gene lost 2 bases, with 18 bases spanning the gap. This CDR3 region has 17 residues. Germline V gene data show CDR1 as SGHRS and CDR2 as YFSETQ. The CDR3 region has the DNA TGCGCCAGCAGCTTCCTAGGAGGGGGCCCCTCCACAGATACGCAGTATTTT. This encodes CASSFLGGGPSTDTQYF.

The V gene is TRBV30, the J gene TRBJ2-1; 7 bases are shared with TRBD2. The trim removed 3 bases at V and 0 bases at J, leaving 8 bases unmatched. The CDR3 totals 16 residues. Germline CDR1 reads GTSNPN; CDR2 reads SVGIG (reference sequence). CDR3 DNA: TGTGCCTGGAGCCTGGGCGGGGGACTCTCCTACAATGAGCAGTTCTTC. This sequence encodes CAWSLGGGLSYNEQFF.

The V call is TRBV4-1, the J call TRBJ1-1, with D unresolved. CDR1 is MGHRA, CDR2 YSYEKL, per germline. The CDR3 contains 12 residues. V was pared by 3 bases and J by 4 bases, with 6 bases between. The CDR3 region is CASSHTGTEAFF. In DNA, the CDR3 is TGCGCCAGCAGCCACACCGGCACTGAAGCTTTCTTT.